Each of the 18 T cell receptor beta chains below was sequenced from the same sample in a study of blood T cell repertoires in COVID-19. Clones were sequenced by immunoSEQ multiplex PCR, and TCRdb holds only the in-frame ones, with some missing. The table has over 250,000 clones, approximately 87% seen once. Sequenced: PBMCs or T cells enriched from blood (not recorded which). The origin of the receptors is a woman aged 25 to 45 who had recovered from COVID-19.

The chain is built from TRBV6-2 or TRBV6-3 and TRBJ2-7, with 13 positions matching TRBD2. V shed 4 bases and J 4 bases; nucleotides not matched to a gene: 7. There are 16 residues in the CDR3. Per the germline V gene, CDR1 is MNHEY and CDR2 is SVGEGT. The chain's CDR3 is CASSSDRLAGGYEQYF. The CDR3 DNA reads as TGTGCCAGCAGTTCTGACCGACTAGCGGGGGGTTACGAGCAGTACTTC.

The chain has TRBV20-1 and TRBJ2-7; 9 bases fit TRBD1. This CDR3 is built from 11 residues. V dropped 6 bases and J dropped 6; count of bases not matched to a gene: 3. Germline V gene data show CDR1 as DFQATT and CDR2 as SNEGSKA (reference sequence). The CDR3 sequence: CSARDRVEQYF. CDR3 DNA sequence: TGCAGTGCCAGGGACAGGGTCGAGCAGTACTTC.

DNA of the CDR3: TGCGCCAGCAGCCAAGATCCCGGACTAGCGGGGGGGCTTCACCACGACAATGAGCAGTTCTTC. This gives the protein CASSQDPGLAGGLHHDNEQFF. This chain links TRBV4-3 with TRBJ2-1; 15 bases line up with TRBD2. J lost 5 bases, V lost 0 bases, and 14 bases had no gene match. CDR3 length equals 21 residues. The germline V gene has CDR1 LGHNA and CDR2 YSLEER.

The chain has TRBV7-2 and TRBJ2-6; a possible D gene is TRBD2 (7 bases). Trimming removed 0 bases at V and 2 bases at J, with 11 bases between. Germline V gene data show CDR1 as SGHTA and CDR2 as FQGNSA. The CDR3 is made up of 17 amino acids. Here the CDR3 reads CASSLARGAPGANVLTF. The CDR3 DNA reads as TGTGCCAGCAGCTTAGCTCGGGGGGCGCCTGGGGCCAACGTCCTGACTTTC. The variable domain in full, with the rest retrieved from reference TRBV7-2 and TRBJ2-6, is GAGVSQSPSNKVTEKGKDVELRCDPISGHTALYWYRQSLGQGLEFLIYFQGNSAPDKSGLPSDRFSAERTGGSVSTLTIQRTQQEDSAVYLCASSLARGAPGANVLTFGAGSRLTVL.

This clone appeared a single time. The J gene is TRBJ1-1, the V gene TRBV2; TRBD1 aligns across 10 bases. The CDR3 consists of 15 residues. Germline V gene data show CDR1 as SNHLY and CDR2 as FYNNEI. Trimming at V came to 0 bases and at J to 10 bases, leaving 8 bases not matched to a gene. The CDR3 DNA is TGTGCCAGCAGTGAAGCGCTCGGGACAGGGGTCGGAGCTTTCTTT. Translated: CASSEALGTGVGAFF. The whole variable domain, filled in from reference TRBV2 and TRBJ1-1, reads EPEVTQTPSHQVTQMGQEVILRCVPISNHLYFYWYRQILGQKVEFLVSFYNNEISEKSEIFDDQFSVERPDGSNFTLKIRSTKLEDSAMYFCASSEALGTGVGAFFGQGTRLTVV.

The rearrangement links TRBV7-9 to TRBJ2-1; the match to TRBD1 covers 10 bases. V lost 4 bases and J lost 5; bases outside the gene matches: 14. CDR1 is SEHNR and CDR2 is FQNEAQ in the germline V gene (reference sequence). The CDR3 contains 18 residues. The CDR3 DNA follows: TGTGCCAGCAGCTCCCCAGGACAGGGGGAGTCGTGGGACAATGAGCAGTTCTTC. Its translation: CASSSPGQGESWDNEQFF.

The chain has TRBV12-5 and TRBJ2-1, with D hard to call. The CDR3 length is 12 residues. The V gene's germline CDR1 is LGHNT and CDR2 FRNRAP. Trimming removed 3 bases from V and 6 bases from J, with 6 bases in between. The CDR3 DNA follows: TGTGCTAGTGGTTTCCTTCTCAATGAGCAGTTCTTC. Protein sequence: CASGFLLNEQFF.

This chain joins TRBV6-1 and TRBJ1-4; 9 positions match TRBD1. This CDR3 comprises 16 residues. CDR1 is MNHNS, CDR2 SASEGT, per germline. V was pared by 4 bases and J by 7 bases, with 10 bases of the junction left unmatched. CDR3 nucleotide sequence: TGTGCCAGCAGTGGACAACCGGGACAGGGTCCTGAAAAACTGTTTTTT. It translates to CASSGQPGQGPEKLFF.

CDR3 amino acids: CASSSLDRSEAFF. The CDR3, as DNA: TGTGCCAGCAGTTCCCTTGACAGGTCTGAAGCTTTCTTT. V gene TRBV6-5 combines with J gene TRBJ1-1; the D gene is possibly TRBD1 (6 bases). The germline V gene encodes CDR1 MNHEY and CDR2 SVGAGI. Trimming took 4 bases from V and 6 from J, leaving 12 bases between them. CDR3 length: 13 amino acids.

In this sample, this clone turned up a few times. J is TRBJ1-6 and V is TRBV28; D is ambiguous. CDR1 and CDR2 from the germline V gene are MDHEN and SYDVKM. The CDR3 is 13 amino acids. V was pared by 2 bases and J by 11 bases, with 10 bases between. The CDR3 DNA sequence: TGTGCCAGCAGTTTAGTGCAGGATCCACCCCTCCACTTT. Its translation: CASSLVQDPPLHF.

V and J are TRBV19 and TRBJ2-1; 9 positions match TRBD1. This CDR3 contains 17 residues. In germline, CDR1 is LNHDA, CDR2 SQIVND (reference sequence). The ends lost 4 bases at V and 4 bases at J; junction bases unmatched: 11. The CDR3 sequence: CASSTYEGQGPYNEQFF. In nucleotides, the CDR3 is TGTGCCAGTAGTACCTACGAGGGACAGGGACCTTACAATGAGCAGTTCTTC.

The chain employs TRBV12-3 or TRBV12-4 and TRBJ1-2, with 8 bases matching TRBD1. Trimming took 5 bases from V and 7 from J; bases not matched to a gene: 3. The CDR3 extends over 12 amino acids. CDR3 in amino acids: CASSQGALGYTF. The DNA of the CDR3 is TGTGCCAGCAGTCAGGGGGCGCTTGGCTACACCTTC.

The V and J genes are TRBV6-6 and TRBJ1-5; D not certain. V was shortened by 0 bases and J by 1 base, with 10 bases between the two germline ends. In germline, CDR1 is MNHNY, CDR2 SVGAGI (reference sequence). The CDR3 has 16 residues. The CDR3 here is CASSYSLGGSNQPQHF. For the CDR3, the DNA is TGTGCCAGCAGTTACTCGCTAGGAGGGAGCAATCAGCCCCAGCATTTT.

This rearrangement joins TRBV3-1 (or the pseudogene TRBV3-2) to TRBJ2-5, with TRBD2 matching 8 bases. Germline loops: CDR1 LGHDT, CDR2 YNNKEL (reference sequence). J gave up 5 bases and V 4 bases, and 9 bases lay outside the gene matches. This CDR3 is 15 amino acids long. The CDR3 here is CASSLTGGPLETQYF. In DNA form, the CDR3 reads TGTGCCAGCAGCCTAACGGGGGGGCCGTTGGAGACCCAGTACTTC.

The V gene is TRBV9, the J gene TRBJ1-2; a weak D match, TRBD1 (6 bases). Germline lookup yields CDR1 SGDLS and CDR2 YYNGEE. V was clipped by 2 bases and J by 10 bases, with 24 bases between them. CDR3 length: 16 amino acids. The CDR3 coding sequence is TGTGCCAGCAGCGTTTCCACAGGGCCCCTTAGTGCCGACTACACCTTC. Residues: CASSVSTGPLSADYTF.

This clone was seen once. The chain couples TRBV5-1 to TRBJ2-2; a possible D gene is TRBD2 (5 bases). With 5 bases removed from V and 0 bases from J, the gap between germline ends came to 8 bases. Germline lookup yields CDR1 SGHRS and CDR2 YFSETQ. The CDR3 runs to 14 residues. DNA of the CDR3: TGCGCCAGCAGTTCCGGGGCGAACACCGGGGAGCTGTTTTTT. This gives the protein CASSSGANTGELFF.

The gene calls are TRBV19 and TRBJ1-6, with D tentatively TRBD1 (5 bases). The V gene lost 3 bases and the J gene lost 6 bases, with 9 bases spanning the gap. This CDR3 spans 14 amino acids. Germline lookup yields CDR1 LNHDA and CDR2 SQIVND (reference sequence). The CDR3 DNA is TGTGCCAGTAGTATTTCAGGGTCTAATTCACCCCTCCACTTT. This sequence encodes CASSISGSNSPLHF.

This clone came up once. This chain links TRBV28 with TRBJ1-4; D not resolved. Germline V gene lookup returns CDR1 MDHEN and CDR2 SYDVKM. The CDR3 totals 14 residues. Deletions cut 2 bases from V and 13 bases from J, with 17 bases between. CDR3 amino acids: CASSLEGLPRGLFF. CDR3 in DNA: TGTGCCAGCAGTTTAGAAGGGTTACCCCGGGGACTGTTTTTT. The whole variable domain, remainder taken from reference TRBV28 and TRBJ1-4, is DVKVTQSSRYLVKRTGEKVFLECVQDMDHENMFWYRQDPGLGLRLIYFSYDVKMKEKGDIPEGYSVSREKKERFSLILESASTNQTSMYLCASSLEGLPRGLFFGSGTQLSVL.